This TCR beta chain was sequenced for a study of cytomegalovirus exposure and HLA in healthy donors. General study points: The productive fraction for most TCR beta V segments was about 87% or about 30% in an earlier analysis. Upon later analysis, TCR association rates were observed to vary by HLA locus, being highest for DRB1 and lowest for HLA-C.

The germline CDR1 and CDR2 sequences are MGHRA and YSYEKL. Germline trimming cut 4 bases from V and 5 bases from J; bases unmatched to any gene: 10. This CDR3 is 16 amino acids long. Use of 60 Vbeta and 13 Jbeta primers characterized the PCR. Here immunoSEQ multiplex PCR was the method, and the copy in TCRdb shows in-frame clones only, minus some. The sample holds 120,000 or so clones, around four fifths seen once. To note about this clone: What it recognizes is unknown.

The sequence came from a man between 18 and 29 years old in good health and CMV-seropositive. The chain couples TRBV4-1 to TRBJ1-5; 8 bases fit TRBD1. Input material: PBMCs. The CDR3: CASSRGDRGLDQPQHF. DNA of the CDR3: TGCGCCAGCAGCCGAGGCGACAGGGGATTAGATCAGCCCCAGCATTTT.